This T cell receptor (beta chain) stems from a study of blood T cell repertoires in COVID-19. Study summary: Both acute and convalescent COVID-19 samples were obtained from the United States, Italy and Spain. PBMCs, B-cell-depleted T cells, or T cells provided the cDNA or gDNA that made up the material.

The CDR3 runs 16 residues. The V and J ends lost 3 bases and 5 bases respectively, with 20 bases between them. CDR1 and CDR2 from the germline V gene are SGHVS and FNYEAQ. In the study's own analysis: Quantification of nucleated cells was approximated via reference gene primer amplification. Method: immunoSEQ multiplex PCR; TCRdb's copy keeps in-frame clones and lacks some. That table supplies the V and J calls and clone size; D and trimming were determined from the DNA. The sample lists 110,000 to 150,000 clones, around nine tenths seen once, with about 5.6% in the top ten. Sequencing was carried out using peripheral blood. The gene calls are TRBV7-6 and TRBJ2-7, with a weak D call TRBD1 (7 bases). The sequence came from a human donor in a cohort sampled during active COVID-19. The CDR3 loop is CASSFGSGGGYHEQYF. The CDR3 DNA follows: TGTGCCAGCAGCTTCGGAAGTGGAGGGGGCTACCACGAGCAGTACTTC. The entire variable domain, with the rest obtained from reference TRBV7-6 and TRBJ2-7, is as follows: GAGVSQSPRYKVTKRGQDVALRCDPISGHVSLYWYRQALGQGPEFLTYFNYEAQQDKSGLPNDRFSAERPEGSISTLTIQRTEQRDSAMYRCASSFGSGGGYHEQYFGPGTRLTVT.